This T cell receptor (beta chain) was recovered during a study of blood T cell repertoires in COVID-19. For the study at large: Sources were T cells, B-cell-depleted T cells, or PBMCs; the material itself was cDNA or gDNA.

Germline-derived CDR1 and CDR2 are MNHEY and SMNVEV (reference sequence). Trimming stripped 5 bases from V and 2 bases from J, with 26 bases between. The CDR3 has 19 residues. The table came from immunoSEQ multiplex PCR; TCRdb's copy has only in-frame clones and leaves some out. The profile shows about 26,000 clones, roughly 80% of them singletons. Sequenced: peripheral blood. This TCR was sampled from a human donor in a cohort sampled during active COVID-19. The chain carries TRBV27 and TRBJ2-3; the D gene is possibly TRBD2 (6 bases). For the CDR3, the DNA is TGTGCCAGCAGTCATCCTTGGGAGGCTAGCAGCCCTCCCACAGATACGCAGTATTTT. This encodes CASSHPWEASSPPTDTQYF.